This TCR beta chain was retrieved from a study of cytomegalovirus exposure and HLA in healthy donors. Study-wide points: As a later analysis revealed, the rate of TCR association differed by HLA locus, with DRB1 most and HLA-C fewest. Among TCR beta chains of equal frequency, HLA-associated ones were more clonally expanded in a later analysis. Some highly shared sequence variants likely arose as a pipeline artifact. Several V segments, TRBV6-2 and TRBV6-3 among them, could not be told apart and were dropped.

The CDR3 spans 13 residues. The germline V and J ends were trimmed by 7 bases and 2 bases, with 14 bases remaining between them. Germline CDR1 is SQVTM and CDR2 is ANQGSEA. The PCR used 60 Vbeta and 13 Jbeta primers. Libraries were prepared by immunoSEQ multiplex PCR; TCRdb keeps only in-frame clonotypes and omits some of them. The sample lists fewer than 70,000 clones; about 70% were seen once. Note on this clone: Its antigen is unknown.

This sequence originates from a woman aged 25-40 years in good health and CMV-seronegative. V and J are TRBV29-1 and TRBJ1-1; the D is unclear. The sequenced sample consisted of PBMCs. Written as DNA, the CDR3 is TGCAGCGCTGAGGAGGTGGGAAACACTGAAGCTTTCTTT. Protein: CSAEEVGNTEAFF.